The present T cell receptor beta chain was sequenced within a study of blood T cell repertoires in COVID-19. Study-level background: There were acute and convalescent COVID-19 samples, and they came from the United States, Italy and Spain. In each case, the material was cDNA or gDNA derived from T cells, B-cell-depleted T cells, or PBMCs.

Under the authors' procedure: By means of reference gene primer amplification, nucleated cell counts were estimated. The protocol was immunoSEQ multiplex PCR, while the TCRdb copy is restricted to in-frame clones and leaves out a portion. V, J and clone size are taken as reported in that table, and D and trimming were inferred from the DNA itself. In the table there are 90,000 to 150,000 clones, roughly 85% of which are singletons. The CDR3 is 15 residues long. Germline V CDR1 and CDR2: SGHRS, YFSETQ. V was clipped by 1 base and J by 6 bases, with 16 bases between them. The sequence came from an older man with acute or convalescent COVID-19. Sequences were obtained from peripheral blood. The chain has TRBV5-1 and TRBJ1-1, with a tentative D call TRBD1 (5 bases). Here the CDR3 DNA reads TGCGCCAGCAGCTTGTCGGGGGGGATTAGCCCTGAAGCTTTCTTT. Translation gives CASSLSGGISPEAFF.